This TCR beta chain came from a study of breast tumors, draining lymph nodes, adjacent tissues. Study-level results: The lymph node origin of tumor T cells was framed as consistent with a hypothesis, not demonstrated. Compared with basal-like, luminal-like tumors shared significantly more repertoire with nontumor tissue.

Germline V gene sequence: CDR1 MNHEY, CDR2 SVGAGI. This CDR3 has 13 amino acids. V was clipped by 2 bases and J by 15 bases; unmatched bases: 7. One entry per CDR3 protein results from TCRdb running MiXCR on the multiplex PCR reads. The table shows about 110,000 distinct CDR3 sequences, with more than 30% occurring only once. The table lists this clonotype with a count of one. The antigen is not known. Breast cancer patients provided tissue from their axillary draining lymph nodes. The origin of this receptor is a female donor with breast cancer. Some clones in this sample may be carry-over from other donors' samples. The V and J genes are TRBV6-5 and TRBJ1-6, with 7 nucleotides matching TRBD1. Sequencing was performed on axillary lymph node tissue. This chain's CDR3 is CASSYDDRAYLHF. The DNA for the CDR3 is TGTGCCAGCAGTTACGACGACAGGGCCTACCTCCACTTT.